These 13 T cell receptor beta chains came from one sample sequenced in a study of blood T cells in healthy people across ages. A second roughly 6 to 11 cycle PCR used barcoded and J-beta primers. TCRdb used MiXCR to reprocess the 5' RACE reads, holding one entry per CDR3 protein. The table records some 760,000 distinct CDR3 sequences, around 25% of them present only once. The data also belong to a second study, concerning T cells of mothers and their children.

The sequenced material came from blood. The receptors come from a boy between 10 and 17 years old in good health.

This clonotype occurred a few times. The rearrangement links TRBV5-1 to TRBJ2-7; D may correspond to TRBD1 or TRBD2 (5 bases each). CDR1 and CDR2 from the germline V gene are SGHRS and YFSETQ. The CDR3 loop spans 16 amino acids. V lost 1 base, J lost 5 bases, and 19 bases lay in between. CDR3 DNA: TGCGCCAGCAGCTTGAATTTGGACGGGGCAAAGAACGAGCAGTACTTC. Its protein product is CASSLNLDGAKNEQYF. Based on the CDR3 plus reference TRBV5-1 and TRBJ2-7, the full variable domain is KAGVTQTPRYLIKTRGQQVTLSCSPISGHRSVSWYQQTPGQGLQFLFEYFSETQRNKGNFPGRFSGRQFSNSRSEMNVSTLELGDSALYLCASSLNLDGAKNEQYFGPGTRLTVT.

This clonotype was seen only a few times. The chain uses TRBV11-2 and TRBJ2-3; D possibly corresponds to TRBD2 (5 bases). This CDR3 has 14 amino acids. V lost 4 bases to trimming and J lost 4 bases, with 12 bases between them. Germline V CDR1 and CDR2: SGHAT, FQNNGV. This CDR3 is CASSSFGVADTQYF. The CDR3 nucleotides read TGTGCCAGCAGCTCCTTCGGGGTGGCAGATACGCAGTATTTT. Using reference TRBV11-2 and TRBJ2-3 for the parts outside the CDR3, the full variable domain is EAGVAQSPRYKIIEKRQSVAFWCNPISGHATLYWYQQILGQGPKLLIQFQNNGVVDDSQLPKDRFSAERLKGVDSTLKIQPAKLEDSAVYLCASSSFGVADTQYFGPGTRLTVL.

This clonotype was detected only a few times. The chain combines TRBV5-1 with TRBJ2-2; D is ambiguous. This CDR3 has 12 residues. Germline values: CDR1 SGHRS, CDR2 YFSETQ. Trimming shortened V by 7 bases and J by 6 bases, and 10 bases separated the two germline ends. CDR3 DNA: TGCGCCAGCGGCCCGTCTGCCGGGGAGCTGTTTTTT. Translating gives CASGPSAGELFF.

This clonotype occurred a few times. The CDR3 DNA follows: TGTGCCAGCAGCTTACCGACTAGCTTCCGGGCAGATACGCAGTATTTT. As protein: CASSLPTSFRADTQYF. V usage is TRBV7-9 and J usage is TRBJ2-3; 7 bases fit TRBD2. Trimming removed 2 bases from V and 4 bases from J; junction bases left unmatched: 9. Germline CDR1 reads SEHNR; CDR2 reads FQNEAQ (reference sequence). This CDR3 spans 16 amino acids. Drawing the rest from reference TRBV7-9 and TRBJ2-3, the complete variable domain is DTGVSQNPRHKITKRGQNVTFRCDPISEHNRLYWYRQTLGQGPEFLTYFQNEAQLEKSRLLSDRFSAERPKGSFSTLEIQRTEQGDSAMYLCASSLPTSFRADTQYFGPGTRLTVL.

V and J are TRBV4-3 and TRBJ1-5, with 10 nucleotides matching TRBD1. The germline gives CDR1 LGHNA, CDR2 YSLEER. Germline trimming cut 4 bases from V and 4 bases from J; bases unmatched to any gene: 10. The CDR3 is 17 amino acids. CDR3 sequence reads: CASSLGEGTGDNQPQHF. CDR3 nucleotides: TGCGCCAGCAGCCTGGGAGAAGGGACAGGGGATAATCAGCCCCAGCATTTT.

V is TRBV5-1 and J is TRBJ1-1; D may be TRBD1 (5 bases). This CDR3 contains 15 residues. Trimming removed 0 bases at V and 1 base at J, with 10 bases between. Germline CDR1 reads SGHRS; CDR2 reads YFSETQ. The CDR3 loop reads CASSLEGRSNTEAFF. DNA of the CDR3: TGCGCCAGCAGCTTGGAGGGGCGGTCGAACACTGAAGCTTTCTTT.

This clonotype appeared a few times. The chain is built from TRBV2 and TRBJ1-5; a possible D gene is TRBD1 (6 bases). In germline, CDR1 is SNHLY, CDR2 FYNNEI. The CDR3 is 15 residues long. The V end was cut by 7 bases, the J end by 0 bases, with 13 bases between. CDR3 DNA: TGTGCCAGCAACCGAGGACAGTATAGCAATCAGCCCCAGCATTTT. Its protein product is CASNRGQYSNQPQHF. The full variable domain, completed using reference TRBV2 and TRBJ1-5, is EPEVTQTPSHQVTQMGQEVILRCVPISNHLYFYWYRQILGQKVEFLVSFYNNEISEKSEIFDDQFSVERPDGSNFTLKIRSTKLEDSAMYFCASNRGQYSNQPQHFGDGTRLSIL.

The chain links TRBV3-1 to TRBJ2-3; D is uncertain. Germline V gives CDR1 LGHDT, CDR2 YNNKEL (reference sequence). Trimming took 6 bases from V and 3 from J, leaving 13 bases between them. CDR3 size: 14 residues. This CDR3 is CASSPKVRTDTQYF. CDR3 nucleotides: TGTGCCAGCAGTCCCAAGGTCCGTACAGATACGCAGTATTTT.

V usage is TRBV6-2 or TRBV6-3 and J usage is TRBJ1-4, with 8 bases matching TRBD1. The germline V gene has CDR1 MNHEY and CDR2 SVGEGT. The CDR3 runs 17 residues. V trimming: 0 bases; J trimming: 8 bases; junction bases outside the gene matches: 11. DNA of the CDR3: TGTGCCAGCAGTTACTCTCGCTACGACAGGGGCCCCGAAAAACTGTTTTTT. Translated: CASSYSRYDRGPEKLFF.

This rearrangement joins TRBV20-1 to TRBJ2-5, with 10 bases that match TRBD2. The J segment lost 3 bases and the V segment lost 6 bases, leaving 4 bases of the junction unmatched. The CDR3 is 13 residues long. CDR1 and CDR2 from the germline V gene are DFQATT and SNEGSKA (reference sequence). The CDR3 nucleotides read TGCAGTGCGAGTCTAGCGGGAGAAGAGACCCAGTACTTC. Protein: CSASLAGEETQYF.

The chain carries TRBV5-5 and TRBJ2-5, with no clear D. The J call could be wrong; TRBJ2-7 is a better fit for the DNA end. Germline V lookup: CDR1 SGHKS, CDR2 YYEKEE (reference sequence). CDR3 length: 16 residues. DNA for the CDR3: TGTGCCAGCAGCCCACGGTTGACACCCGGCGCCTACGAGCAGTACTTC. Translating gives CASSPRLTPGAYEQYF.

This chain joins TRBV20-1 and TRBJ2-7, with 10 bases identical to TRBD1. This CDR3 is 16 amino acids long. Trimming at V came to 7 bases and at J to 6 bases, leaving 18 bases not matched to a gene. Germline CDR1 reads DFQATT; CDR2 reads SNEGSKA (reference sequence). The CDR3 nucleotides read TGCAGTGTCAGAACGGGACAGGGGTTTTATGATGGCGAGCAGTACTTC. As protein: CSVRTGQGFYDGEQYF.

This chain uses TRBV7-2 with TRBJ2-5; the D call may be TRBD1 or TRBD2 (6 bases each). The closer fit of TRBJ2-7 to the DNA end suggests the J call may be wrong. Germline assignment: CDR1 SGHTA and CDR2 FQGNSA. CDR3 size: 16 residues. The CDR3 loop is CASSPVGGGPSYEQYF. Written as DNA, the CDR3 is TGTGCCAGCAGCCCGGTGGGGGGCGGGCCATCCTACGAGCAGTACTTC.